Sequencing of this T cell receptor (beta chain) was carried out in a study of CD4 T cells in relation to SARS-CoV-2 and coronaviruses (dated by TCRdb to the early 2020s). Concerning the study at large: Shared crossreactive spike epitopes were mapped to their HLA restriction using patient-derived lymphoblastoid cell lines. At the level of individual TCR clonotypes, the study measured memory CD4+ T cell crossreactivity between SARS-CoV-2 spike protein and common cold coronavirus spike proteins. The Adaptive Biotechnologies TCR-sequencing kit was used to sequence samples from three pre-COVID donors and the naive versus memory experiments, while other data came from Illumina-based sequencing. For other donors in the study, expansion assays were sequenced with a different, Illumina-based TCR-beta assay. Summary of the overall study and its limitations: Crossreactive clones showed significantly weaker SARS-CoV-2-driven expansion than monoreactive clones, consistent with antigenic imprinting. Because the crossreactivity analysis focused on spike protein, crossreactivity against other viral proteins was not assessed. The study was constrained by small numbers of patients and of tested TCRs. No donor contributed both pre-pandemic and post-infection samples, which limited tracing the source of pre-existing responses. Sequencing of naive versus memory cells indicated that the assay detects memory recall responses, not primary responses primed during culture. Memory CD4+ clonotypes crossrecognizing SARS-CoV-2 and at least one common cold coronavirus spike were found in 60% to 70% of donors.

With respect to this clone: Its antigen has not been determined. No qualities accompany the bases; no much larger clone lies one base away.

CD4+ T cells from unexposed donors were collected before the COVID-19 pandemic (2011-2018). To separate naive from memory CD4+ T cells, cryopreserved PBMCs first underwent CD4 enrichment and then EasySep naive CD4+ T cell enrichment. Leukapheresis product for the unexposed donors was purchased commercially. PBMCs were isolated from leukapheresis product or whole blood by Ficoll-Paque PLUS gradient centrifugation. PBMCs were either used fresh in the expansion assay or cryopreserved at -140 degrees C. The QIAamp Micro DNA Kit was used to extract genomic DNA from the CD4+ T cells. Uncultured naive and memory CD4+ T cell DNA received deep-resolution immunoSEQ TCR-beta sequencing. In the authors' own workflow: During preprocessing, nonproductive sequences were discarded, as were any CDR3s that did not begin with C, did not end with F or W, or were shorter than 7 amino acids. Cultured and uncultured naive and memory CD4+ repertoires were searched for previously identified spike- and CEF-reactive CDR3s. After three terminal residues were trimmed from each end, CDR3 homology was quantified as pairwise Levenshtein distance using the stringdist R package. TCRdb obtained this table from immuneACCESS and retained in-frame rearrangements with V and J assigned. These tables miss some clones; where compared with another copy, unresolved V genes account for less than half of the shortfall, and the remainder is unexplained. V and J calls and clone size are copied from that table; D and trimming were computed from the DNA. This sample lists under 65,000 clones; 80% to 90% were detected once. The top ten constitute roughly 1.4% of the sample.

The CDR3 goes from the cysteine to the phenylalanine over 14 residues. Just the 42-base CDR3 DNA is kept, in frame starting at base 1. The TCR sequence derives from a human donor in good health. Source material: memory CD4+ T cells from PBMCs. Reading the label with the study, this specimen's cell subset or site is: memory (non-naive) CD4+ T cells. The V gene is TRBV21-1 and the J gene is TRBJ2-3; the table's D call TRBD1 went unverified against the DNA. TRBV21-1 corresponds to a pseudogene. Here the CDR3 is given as CASRGQVSTDTQYF. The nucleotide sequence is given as TGTGCCAGCAGGGGACAGGTGAGCACAGATACGCAGTATTTT.